This T cell receptor (beta chain) was retrieved from a study of blood T cell repertoires in COVID-19. Across the whole study: Italy, Spain and the United States were the sources of the convalescent and acute COVID-19 samples.

Participant age was roughly 18 to 95 years, and participants resided in roughly 24 US areas. The table came from immunoSEQ multiplex PCR; TCRdb's copy has only in-frame clones and leaves some out. Among 110,000 to 150,000 clones, approximately 84% were seen once, and the ten largest hold 1.5% to 2%. This CDR3 comprises 15 residues. V trimming: 2 bases; J trimming: 8 bases; junction bases outside the gene matches: 5. Germline V CDR1 and CDR2: KGHSH, LQKENI. The sequencing sample was made of PBMCs or T cells enriched from blood (not recorded which). This clonotype was obtained from a woman aged 18 to 35 who had been exposed to COVID-19. This rearrangement joins TRBV18 to TRBJ2-1; 11 bases align to TRBD2. CDR3: CASSPTLAGAYEQFF. CDR3 DNA: TGTGCCAGCTCACCAACACTAGCGGGAGCCTATGAGCAGTTCTTC.